Each of the 18 T cell receptor beta chains below was sequenced from the same sample in a study of lymphopenia after photon versus proton radiotherapy. Produced via immunoSEQ multiplex PCR; TCRdb's table is partial and in-frame only. The repertoire holds tens of thousands of clones, around 89% seen once, with roughly 11% in the top ten. The sample consisted of peripheral blood, taken from a patient treated with proton-based radiotherapy. Source of these receptors: a man aged 80 or over with esophageal cancer.

The V call is TRBV19, the J call TRBJ2-5; maybe TRBD1 (5 bases). This CDR3 region has 16 residues. Germline loops: CDR1 LNHDA, CDR2 SQIVND (reference sequence). Trimming cost V 1 base and J 4 bases, with 16 bases left between them. In nucleotides, the CDR3 is TGTGCCAGTAGTATAGCGGCAGGGCGATCAGGAGAGACCCAGTACTTC. Its protein is CASSIAAGRSGETQYF.

The genes are TRBV12-5 and TRBJ2-1; D not resolved. Trimming took off 0 bases at V and 4 bases at J, with 10 bases between the two ends. CDR1 is LGHNT, CDR2 FRNRAP, per germline. The CDR3 spans 15 residues. CDR3 region: CASGLVRGTYNEQFF. CDR3 nucleotides: TGTGCTAGTGGTTTGGTACGAGGAACTTACAATGAGCAGTTCTTC. The complete variable domain, with remaining parts taken from reference TRBV12-5 and TRBJ2-1, reads DARVTQTPRHKVTEMGQEVTMRCQPILGHNTVFWYRQTMMQGLELLAYFRNRAPLDDSGMPKDRFSAEMPDATLATLKIQPSEPRDSAVYFCASGLVRGTYNEQFFGPGTRLTVL.

This clone appeared a few times. This rearrangement joins TRBV5-4 to TRBJ2-2, with TRBD2 as a possible D gene (7 bases). Trimming cost V 0 bases and J 6 bases, with 9 bases left between them. CDR1 and CDR2 (germline): SGHNT, YYREEE (reference sequence). The CDR3 runs 14 residues. The chain's CDR3 is CASSLVGGAGELFF. In DNA form, the CDR3 reads TGTGCCAGCAGCTTGGTAGGGGGGGCCGGGGAGCTGTTTTTT.

The chain combines TRBV5-4 with TRBJ2-7; 11 positions match TRBD2. J gave up 3 bases and V 0 bases, and 5 bases lay outside the gene matches. Germline CDR1 SGHNT, CDR2 YYREEE (reference sequence). The CDR3 contains 16 residues. CDR3 region: CASSLDIAGGLYEQYF. DNA of the CDR3: TGTGCCAGCAGCTTGGATATAGCGGGGGGGCTCTACGAGCAGTACTTC.

The V and J genes are TRBV30 and TRBJ1-6; possibly TRBD1 for D (6 bases). Germline CDR1 is GTSNPN and CDR2 is SVGIG (reference sequence). The length of the CDR3 is 13 residues. The V end lost 6 bases, the J end lost 10 bases, and 16 bases lay between the germline ends. The CDR3 DNA reads as TGTGCCTGTGCCAGGGGATGGATATCACCCCTCCACTTT. It is translated as CACARGWISPLHF.

The chain carries TRBV2 and TRBJ1-2, with a possible D match to TRBD1 (6 bases). The CDR3 has 14 amino acids. Trimming stripped 1 base from V and 8 bases from J, with 14 bases between. Per germline, CDR1 SNHLY and CDR2 FYNNEI. In DNA form, the CDR3 reads TGTGCCAGCAGTGAAGGCAGGGGATCAGGGGGCTACACCTTC. Translating gives CASSEGRGSGGYTF. The variable domain in full, completed from reference TRBV2 and TRBJ1-2, reads EPEVTQTPSHQVTQMGQEVILRCVPISNHLYFYWYRQILGQKVEFLVSFYNNEISEKSEIFDDQFSVERPDGSNFTLKIRSTKLEDSAMYFCASSEGRGSGGYTFGSGTRLTVV.

CDR3 DNA: TGCGCCAGCAGCTTGGAGGGGAAAGCAGGGGCAATCACTGAAGCTTTCTTT. Amino acid sequence: CASSLEGKAGAITEAFF. The chain combines TRBV5-1 with TRBJ1-1, with a weak D call TRBD1 (6 bases). Germline CDR1 is SGHRS and CDR2 is YFSETQ. V was shortened by 0 bases and J by 4 bases, with 19 bases between the two germline ends. This CDR3 has 17 amino acids.

This clone appeared a single time. This rearrangement joins TRBV15 to TRBJ2-2, with 8 bases fitting TRBD2. The CDR3 has 18 residues. Germline CDR1 LNHNV, CDR2 YYDKDF (reference sequence). Germline trimming cut 1 base from V and 7 bases from J; bases unmatched to any gene: 14. The CDR3 protein is CATSRVGGLARKIGELFF. The CDR3 DNA reads as TGTGCCACCAGCAGAGTGGGAGGACTAGCTCGTAAGATCGGGGAGCTGTTTTTT.

The chain employs TRBV18 and TRBJ2-3; D not resolved. Germline CDR1 is KGHSH and CDR2 is LQKENI. The CDR3 has 11 amino acids. V was shortened by 3 bases and J by 8 bases, with 6 bases between the two germline ends. CDR3 sequence reads: CASSPTGTQYF. CDR3 DNA sequence: TGTGCCAGCTCACCGACGGGTACGCAGTATTTT.

The genes are TRBV30 and TRBJ1-1; D may be TRBD1 (5 bases). The V gene's germline CDR1 is GTSNPN and CDR2 SVGIG (reference sequence). The length of the CDR3 is 14 residues. Trimming removed 3 bases at V and 5 bases at J, with 16 bases between. CDR3 bases: TGTGCCTGGAGGGCGAGGGGCCGGGATACTGAAGCTTTCTTT. This gives the protein CAWRARGRDTEAFF.

The rearrangement uses TRBV25-1 and TRBJ2-1; D might be TRBD2 (6 bases). Trimming took 4 bases from V and 12 from J, leaving 10 bases between them. Germline values: CDR1 MGHDK, CDR2 SYGVNS. The CDR3 consists of 11 residues. The CDR3 sequence is CASSGRDLQFF. The CDR3 DNA reads as TGTGCCAGCAGTGGGCGGGACTTGCAGTTCTTC. The full variable domain, its missing parts supplied by reference TRBV25-1 and TRBJ2-1, is EADIYQTPRYLVIGTGKKITLECSQTMGHDKMYWYQQDPGMELHLIHYSYGVNSTEKGDLSSESTVSRIRTEHFPLTLESARPSHTSQYLCASSGRDLQFFGPGTRLTVL.

CDR3 residues: CASSYSRGREQYF. The CDR3, as DNA: TGTGCCAGCAGTTACTCGAGGGGGCGCGAGCAGTACTTC. The chain uses TRBV6-5 and TRBJ2-7, with 7 bases matching TRBD1. Trimming at V came to 0 bases and at J to 6 bases, leaving 2 bases not matched to a gene. CDR3 size: 13 residues. The V gene's germline CDR1 is MNHEY and CDR2 SVGAGI.

This clone was recorded only once. CDR3 DNA: TGTGCCAGCAGTTCCAGGGGTCTCGGACAATACGAGCAGTACTTC. Encoded protein: CASSSRGLGQYEQYF. This chain joins TRBV6-5 and TRBJ2-7; D is perhaps TRBD1 (6 bases). There are 15 residues in the CDR3. Germline loops: CDR1 MNHEY, CDR2 SVGAGI. V was clipped by 4 bases and J by 4 bases, with 17 bases between them.

The gene calls are TRBV9 and TRBJ2-3; no definite D call. CDR1 is SGDLS and CDR2 is YYNGEE in the germline V gene. This CDR3 has 13 amino acids. V lost 0 bases and J lost 7, with 9 bases in between. The CDR3 sequence is CASSVELSHTQYF. The DNA for the CDR3 is TGTGCCAGCAGCGTAGAACTGAGCCATACGCAGTATTTT.

The chain uses TRBV12-5 and TRBJ2-7; D tentatively fits TRBD1 or TRBD2 (7 bases each). Germline CDR1 is LGHNT and CDR2 is FRNRAP. This CDR3 region has 16 residues. V was pared by 7 bases and J by 6 bases, with 25 bases between. This CDR3 reads CASALMQGGYRVEQYF. For the CDR3, the DNA is TGTGCTAGTGCCCTTATGCAGGGGGGGTACAGGGTCGAGCAGTACTTC.

The chain recombines TRBV6-1 with TRBJ2-7, with 9 bases that match TRBD1. Germline CDR1 MNHNS, CDR2 SASEGT. Unmatched junction bases numbered 7, after V lost 6 bases and J lost 7 bases. This CDR3 is built from 13 residues. As DNA, the CDR3 is TGTGCCAGCAGAGAGACAGGGGGTGATGAGCAGTACTTC. Translating gives CASRETGGDEQYF.

J is TRBJ2-2 and V is TRBV16; D is ambiguous. This CDR3 contains 13 residues. V lost 2 bases, J lost 7 bases, and 8 bases lay in between. CDR1 is KGHSY and CDR2 is FQNENV in the germline V gene. CDR3 protein: CASSQILLGELFF. CDR3 nucleotide sequence: TGTGCCAGCAGCCAAATCCTGCTCGGGGAGCTGTTTTTT.

V is TRBV9 and J is TRBJ1-3; no clear D. Germline V lookup: CDR1 SGDLS, CDR2 YYNGEE. The CDR3 consists of 14 residues. Trimming stripped 0 bases from V and 0 bases from J, with 4 bases between. The CDR3 loop is CASSVDNSGNTIYF. As DNA, the CDR3 is TGTGCCAGCAGCGTAGATAACTCTGGAAACACCATATATTTT.